The 14 T cell receptor beta chains presented below share a single source sample, sequenced in a study of blood T cells in healthy people across ages. Primers used in a second PCR of roughly 7 to 11 cycles were a sample-barcoded 5' primer and a J-beta primer mix. From the 5' RACE reads, TCRdb called clonotypes with MiXCR, one entry per CDR3 protein. This sample has hundreds of thousands of distinct CDR3 sequences; about 30% occur once, and the top ten carry 15% to 17%. Source material: blood. The source is a woman aged 80 or older in good health.

The chain joins TRBV6-2 or TRBV6-3 to TRBJ1-5, with a possible D match to TRBD1 (5 bases). The length of the CDR3 is 14 residues. V shed 10 bases and J shed 5 bases, with 18 bases lying between them. From germline, CDR1 is MNHEY and CDR2 SVGEGT. CDR3 in DNA: TGTGCCACATCTGCGGCGGGGGTAGATCAGCCCCAGCATTTT. This sequence encodes CATSAAGVDQPQHF.

This clonotype was observed at least ten times. The chain employs TRBV20-1 and TRBJ2-7; 10 bases agree with TRBD2. The germline V gene encodes CDR1 DFQATT and CDR2 SNEGSKA (reference sequence). There are 14 residues in the CDR3. Trimming took 3 bases from V and 2 from J; bases not matched to a gene: 4. This CDR3 is CSARRSGGPYEQYF. In DNA form, the CDR3 reads TGCAGTGCTAGGCGTAGCGGGGGGCCCTACGAGCAGTACTTC.

The V and J genes are TRBV6-1 and TRBJ1-5, with D tentatively TRBD1 (5 bases). Trimming stripped 7 bases from V and 7 bases from J, with 14 bases between. This CDR3 spans 13 amino acids. Germline values: CDR1 MNHNS, CDR2 SASEGT. CDR3 DNA: TGTGCCAGCATATGGGGCTCAGGGCAGCCCCAGCATTTT. It translates to CASIWGSGQPQHF.

The genes are TRBV5-5 and TRBJ2-1, with 12 bases aligning to TRBD2. V lost 0 bases and J lost 9; bases outside the gene matches: 7. The CDR3 sequence is 16 residues long. The germline gives CDR1 SGHKS, CDR2 YYEKEE (reference sequence). The CDR3 DNA is TGTGCCAGCAGCTTGGTTCCGACTAGCGGGAGAGGTGAGCAGTTCTTC. It translates to CASSLVPTSGRGEQFF.

As regards this clonotype: A read error is possible here, since a much larger clone lies one base away. The J gene is TRBJ2-1, the V gene TRBV11-1; D may be TRBD1 or TRBD2 (5 bases each). The DNA end is a closer match to TRBJ2-7, so the J assignment may be wrong. The CDR3 runs to 14 residues. Germline CDR1 and CDR2: SGHAT and FQDESV (reference sequence). The CDR3 loop is CASTHEGSYNEQYF. The CDR3 nucleotides are TGTGCCAGCACCCATGAGGGGTCCTACAATGAGCAGTACTTC.

Of note for this clonotype: A clone one base away is much larger, so this may be a read error. The gene calls are TRBV5-1 and TRBJ2-5; a weak D match, TRBD1 (6 bases). The V gene's germline CDR1 is SGHRS and CDR2 YFSETQ. This CDR3 region has 15 residues. The CDR3 spells CATSLGHDFQETQYF. The DNA of the CDR3 is TGCGCCACCAGCTTGGGACACGATTTCCAGGAGACCCAGTACTTC.

This clonotype occurred many times. The CDR3 region is CASSAHRGLGTDTQYF. The DNA of the CDR3 is TGTGCCAGCAGCGCTCACAGGGGATTGGGCACAGATACGCAGTATTTT. The chain uses TRBV3-1 and TRBJ2-3, with 7 positions matching TRBD1. There are 16 residues in the CDR3. Germline V CDR1 and CDR2: LGHDT, YNNKEL (reference sequence). After removal of 5 bases from V and 1 base from J, the junction contained 9 bases not matched to a gene.

This clonotype has ten or more counts. J is TRBJ2-1 and V is TRBV20-1; 7 bases match TRBD2. This CDR3 region has 13 residues. Germline V lookup: CDR1 DFQATT, CDR2 SNEGSKA (reference sequence). Trimming cost V 8 bases and J 5 bases; bases outside gene matches: 9. The CDR3 DNA reads TGCAGTTCCCAGCCCGGGACTAACAATGAGCAGTTCTTC. As protein: CSSQPGTNNEQFF.

Notes on this clonotype: This may arise from a read error, as a much more abundant clone is one base away. The chain couples TRBV27 to TRBJ2-5; a possible D gene is TRBD2 (6 bases). The V gene's germline CDR1 is MNHEY and CDR2 SMNVEV (reference sequence). The CDR3 length is 12 residues. Deletions cut 2 bases from V and 11 bases from J, with 12 bases between. The CDR3 coding sequence is TGTGCCAGCAGTTTAGGAGGGATCCGACAGTACTTC. It yields the protein CASSLGGIRQYF.

The chain joins TRBV5-1 to TRBJ2-2; the match to TRBD2 covers 10 bases. The germline CDR1 and CDR2 sequences are SGHRS and YFSETQ. The CDR3 is made up of 16 amino acids. Germline trimming cut 4 bases from V and 1 base from J; bases unmatched to any gene: 4. CDR3 nucleotide sequence: TGCGCCAGCAGCCTGAGGACTAGCGGGAACACCGGGGAGCTGTTTTTT. Translating it yields CASSLRTSGNTGELFF.

V gene TRBV6-4 combines with J gene TRBJ2-1, with D perhaps being TRBD1 or TRBD2 (5 bases each). Germline CDR1 and CDR2: MRHNA and SNTAGT. The CDR3 spans 14 residues. The germline V and J ends were trimmed by 3 bases and 6 bases, with 12 bases remaining between them. The CDR3 spells CASSESGPVNEQFF. The CDR3 nucleotides read TGTGCCAGCAGTGAATCGGGGCCGGTCAATGAGCAGTTCTTC.

This clonotype turned up a few times. The chain links TRBV7-2 to TRBJ1-1, with 9 bases aligning to TRBD1. Looked up from germline, CDR1 is SGHTA and CDR2 is FQGNSA. The CDR3 covers 15 residues. The V gene end was trimmed by 2 bases and the J gene end by 5 bases; junction bases not matched to a gene: 6. CDR3 sequence reads: CASSLNTGTGTEAFF. The CDR3 DNA reads as TGTGCCAGCAGCTTAAACACCGGGACAGGGACTGAAGCTTTCTTT. Full variable domain (outside the CDR3, taken from reference TRBV7-2 and TRBJ1-1): GAGVSQSPSNKVTEKGKDVELRCDPISGHTALYWYRQSLGQGLEFLIYFQGNSAPDKSGLPSDRFSAERTGGSVSTLTIQRTQQEDSAVYLCASSLNTGTGTEAFFGQGTRLTVV.

The chain carries TRBV20-1 and TRBJ2-7; D uncertain. The ends were cut back, 3 bases at V and 5 bases at J, with 17 bases in the middle. This CDR3 comprises 14 residues. CDR1 is DFQATT and CDR2 is SNEGSKA in the germline V gene (reference sequence). The CDR3 here is CSASPGSKAHEQYF. Here the CDR3 DNA reads TGCAGTGCTAGCCCAGGTTCGAAAGCCCACGAGCAGTACTTC.

This clonotype was seen many times. V usage is TRBV7-3 and J usage is TRBJ2-7; D unresolved. Trimming took off 0 bases at V and 3 bases at J, with 6 bases between the two ends. The CDR3 has 13 amino acids. Germline V gene sequence: CDR1 SGHTA, CDR2 FQGTGA. The DNA for the CDR3 is TGTGCCAGCAGCTTAACGCGAAACTACGAGCAGTACTTC. Its translation is CASSLTRNYEQYF.